Sequencing of this TCR beta chain was carried out in a study of blood T cell repertoires in COVID-19 (dated by TCRdb to 2019 to 2021). Regarding the study in general: Samples covering the acute and convalescent phases of COVID-19 were provided by collaborators in the United States, Italy and Spain. The material from the prospective study consisted of cDNA or gDNA derived from T cells, B-cell-depleted T cells, or PBMCs. Subjects who had been exposed to COVID-19, were actively infected with it, or had recovered from it provided the deeply sampled blood TCRbeta repertoires that made up the dataset. The repertoires were made available in a free public database intended to serve as a resource for research on the immune response to SARS-CoV-2. The samples were drawn from two sources: the first 160 participants of the ongoing ImmuneRACE study, and over 1,000 subjects contributed by 6 global collaborators. Sample metadata almost always included a de-identified subject ID, COVID-19 status, age in years and sex. HLA class I and class II types, where available, came from metadata supplied by the sample provider rather than from assay-based typing.

Here is what the overall study found, with its caveats: The amount of clinical and demographic metadata varied by source and participant and was provided uncurated.

CDR1 and CDR2 are drawn from the germline V gene: MDHEN, SYDVKM. The CDR3 covers 15 residues, taking in both the cysteine and the phenylalanine. Here the CDR3 DNA is all that survives: 45 bases in frame from base 1. Germline trimming amounts to 4 bases on V and 4 bases on J, with 8 as the count of junction bases outside the gene matches. Concerning this clone itself: This receptor's antigen is unknown. Base qualities are not recorded, but no much larger clone differs from it by a single base.

TCRbeta CDR3 regions were amplified from genomic DNA by means of the immunoSEQ Assay, a bias-controlled multiplex PCR. As for how the authors treated the data: Within the assay, amplification of reference gene primers was used to estimate how many nucleated cells each sample contained. To quantify the absolute abundance of each unique TCRbeta CDR3 rearrangement, sequence reads were collapsed and filtered. For each sample, productive Simpson clonality was calculated as the square root of Simpson's diversity index across productive rearrangements. TCRdb took this table from immuneACCESS and kept in-frame rearrangements with V and J called. Such tables lack part of the clones; where checked against another copy, unresolved V genes explain under half of the gap, and the rest is unexplained. For V, J and clone size, that table is used; D and trimming come from the DNA. This sample holds over 130,000 clones; roughly 84% were observed only once. About 8.9% of the sample rests with the top ten.

One collaborating source in Seattle enrolled patients while the patients were actively infected and followed the patients over time throughout the course of disease. Whole blood was collected in K2EDTA tubes by collaborating institutions according to the institutions' own protocols. For TCRbeta analysis, collaborators shipped samples as frozen whole blood, isolated PBMCs, or DNA extracted from either of those sample types. Recombination linked TRBV28 to TRBJ1-2, with TRBD1 matching 8 junction bases. Sequencing was done on a sample of peripheral blood. This clonotype was obtained from a man aged 30 to 39 with COVID-19, enrolled during active disease. The nucleotides read TGTGCCAGCAGTTCGGACAGGGAGTGGGGCTATGGCTACACCTTC. This sequence encodes CASSSDREWGYGYTF.